Following are 31 T cell receptor beta chains from one sample sequenced in a study of CD8+CD57+ T cells in acquired aplastic anemia. Genomic DNA provided the template from which TCR beta VDJ and CDR3 profiles were obtained. TCRdb called the reads again in MiXCR, with one record for every CDR3 protein. The sample shows under 350,000 distinct CDR3 sequences, roughly 53% of them seen only once. Sequencing involved patients with CD8+CD57+ cell expansion previously shown by flow cytometry. The sequencing input was sorted CD4+, CD8+, or CD8+CD57+ T cells (not recorded which) from PBMCs. These receptors were obtained from a human donor with aplastic anemia.

This clonotype was observed at least ten times. The V and J genes are TRBV6-5 and TRBJ1-1, with a possible D match to TRBD1 (5 bases). Germline-derived CDR1 and CDR2 are MNHEY and SVGAGI. This CDR3 region has 15 residues. V lost 0 bases to trimming and J lost 8 bases, with 16 bases between them. The CDR3 nucleotides are TGTGCCAGCAGTTACTCCGCTTTCGGGGGAAGGGAAGCTTTCTTT. It yields the protein CASSYSAFGGREAFF.

The V and J genes are TRBV11-3 and TRBJ1-1; 8 bases agree with TRBD1. The CDR3 has 16 amino acids. V was clipped by 5 bases and J by 4 bases; unmatched bases: 12. The germline V gene encodes CDR1 SGHNT and CDR2 YENEEA. CDR3 in amino acids: CASSPFRGLGITEAFF. The CDR3 nucleotides read TGTGCCAGCAGCCCCTTCAGGGGGCTCGGGATCACTGAAGCTTTCTTT.

V usage is TRBV7-2 and J usage is TRBJ2-7; 11 nucleotides agree with TRBD2. V lost 5 bases, J lost 5 bases, and 5 bases stayed unmatched. This CDR3 has 14 amino acids. Germline V gene data show CDR1 as SGHTA and CDR2 as FQGNSA. CDR3 coding DNA: TGTGCCAGCAGCATACTACTAGCGGGAGACGAGCAGTACTTC. Protein product: CASSILLAGDEQYF.

A note on this clonotype: One end of the junction does not line up with germline, which may come from a read error. The chain is built from TRBV5-8 and TRBJ2-5; TRBD1 matches 9 bases. Germline CDR1 SGHTS, CDR2 YDEGEE. The CDR3 spans 14 residues. The CDR3 loop reads CANSQDRGRETQYF. CDR3 DNA sequence: TGTGCCAACAGCCAGGACAGGGGACGAGAGACCCAGTACTTC.

This clonotype was picked up a small number of times. The gene calls are TRBV24-1 and TRBJ2-2; tentatively, D is TRBD2 (5 bases). CDR1 is KGHDR, CDR2 SFDVKD, per germline. The CDR3 loop spans 14 amino acids. Trimming removed 5 bases from V and 5 bases from J, with 11 bases in between. DNA for the CDR3: TGTGCCACCAGTGTCCGGACGGGGACCGGGGAGCTGTTTTTT. This gives the protein CATSVRTGTGELFF.

This clonotype was seen a single time. This chain links TRBV20-1 with TRBJ1-4; the D is unclear. From germline, CDR1 is DFQATT and CDR2 SNEGSKA (reference sequence). This CDR3 has 14 amino acids. Trimming removed 0 bases from V and 5 bases from J, with 10 bases in between. The CDR3 DNA reads as TGCAGTGCTAGAGATTGGGCCCGGAATGAAAAACTGTTTTTT. It encodes CSARDWARNEKLFF.

The CDR3 DNA follows: TGTGCCAGCAGCCAAGGACGGGAGGGTTACGAGCAGTACTTC. It is translated as CASSQGREGYEQYF. The V call is TRBV7-9, the J call TRBJ2-7, with TRBD2 matching over 8 bases. CDR3 length: 14 residues. V was pared by 5 bases and J by 4 bases, with 7 bases of the junction left unmatched. The germline V gene encodes CDR1 SEHNR and CDR2 FQNEAQ (reference sequence). The whole variable domain, filled in from reference TRBV7-9 and TRBJ2-7, reads DTGVSQNPRHKITKRGQNVTFRCDPISEHNRLYWYRQTLGQGPEFLTYFQNEAQLEKSRLLSDRFSAERPKGSFSTLEIQRTEQGDSAMYLCASSQGREGYEQYFGPGTRLTVT.

This clonotype has a single count. The chain recombines TRBV12-5 with TRBJ1-5; D is undetermined. The CDR3 is 10 residues long. Germline V CDR1 and CDR2: LGHNT, FRNRAP. Between the trimmed V and J ends, which lost 4 bases and 10 bases, there was a span of 5 bases. The CDR3 spells CASGWGPQHF. For the CDR3, the DNA is TGTGCTAGTGGTTGGGGACCCCAGCATTTT.

The rearrangement uses TRBV2 and TRBJ2-4, with no clear D. Germline V gene data show CDR1 as SNHLY and CDR2 as FYNNEI. This CDR3 has 11 amino acids. Trimming left V 4 bases short and J 9 bases short, with 7 bases between. The CDR3 loop is CASSAPLIQYF. The CDR3 bases are TGTGCCAGCAGTGCTCCTCTCATTCAGTACTTC. The variable domain in full, completed from reference TRBV2 and TRBJ2-4, reads EPEVTQTPSHQVTQMGQEVILRCVPISNHLYFYWYRQILGQKVEFLVSFYNNEISEKSEIFDDQFSVERPDGSNFTLKIRSTKLEDSAMYFCASSAPLIQYFGAGTRLSVL.

This clonotype was detected a few times. This rearrangement joins TRBV2 to TRBJ1-2, with D unresolved. Germline CDR1 SNHLY, CDR2 FYNNEI. This CDR3 has 15 residues. Between the trimmed V and J ends, which lost 2 bases and 0 bases, there was a span of 10 bases. This CDR3 is CASSEWPGPNYGYTF. In DNA form, the CDR3 reads TGTGCCAGCAGTGAATGGCCAGGACCTAACTATGGCTACACCTTC.

With regard to this clonotype: One junction end does not reproduce the germline sequence, and a read error may be involved. The rearrangement links TRBV6-1 to TRBJ1-4, with D unclear. The germline V gene has CDR1 MNHNS and CDR2 SASEGT. The CDR3 contains 17 residues. In DNA, the CDR3 is TGTGACAGCACTCGCCGCCCCCGGTCGGTTGACGATGAAAATCTGTTTTTT. It yields the protein CDSTRRPRSVDDENLFF.

The chain has TRBV5-6 and TRBJ1-2; the match to TRBD1 covers 7 bases. CDR1 SGHDT and CDR2 YYEEEE come from the germline V gene. The V and J ends lost 2 bases and 7 bases, in that order; junction bases with no gene match: 8. This CDR3 is built from 14 residues. CDR3 DNA sequence: TGTGCCAGCAGCTTAGGCAGACAGGGCTTTGGCTACACCTTC. Protein sequence: CASSLGRQGFGYTF.

Many counts were recorded for this clonotype. The chain has TRBV7-7 and TRBJ2-5, with 14 bases aligning to TRBD2. J lost 4 bases, V lost 4 bases, and 8 bases had no gene match. The CDR3 has 17 residues. Germline CDR1 SSHAT, CDR2 FNYEAQ (reference sequence). CDR3 nucleotides: TGTGCCAGCAGCTCTCGGACTAGCGGGAGGATAGTAGAGACCCAGTACTTC. Residues: CASSSRTSGRIVETQYF.

The rearrangement uses TRBV10-1 and TRBJ2-7; unclear D gene. The germline V gene encodes CDR1 WNHNN and CDR2 SYGVQD (reference sequence). CDR3 length: 14 amino acids. Deletions cut 4 bases from V and 4 bases from J, with 14 bases between. CDR3 sequence (DNA): TGCGCCAGCAGTGCTAGAGCCTTTGGTTACGAGCAGTACTTC. It specifies CASSARAFGYEQYF.

Remarks on this clonotype: One end of the junction fails to match germline, which may point to a read error. The chain combines TRBV6-1 with TRBJ2-7; the D gene is possibly TRBD1 (5 bases). This CDR3 region has 15 residues. Germline V CDR1 and CDR2: MNHNS, SASEGT. CDR3 protein: CAISDNPDIQYEQYF. CDR3 nucleotides: TGTGCCATCAGTGACAACCCGGACATCCAATACGAGCAGTACTTC.

This chain uses TRBV25-1 with TRBJ2-7; possible D gene TRBD1, 6 bases. CDR1 is MGHDK and CDR2 is SYGVNS in the germline V gene. The V gene lost 3 bases and the J gene lost 6 bases, with 9 bases spanning the gap. The CDR3 runs 12 residues. CDR3 sequence (DNA): TGTGCCAGCAGTGACCGGACAGCCGAGCAGTACTTC. Amino acid sequence: CASSDRTAEQYF.

The rearrangement links TRBV24-1 to TRBJ1-2; D gene unclear. The V and J ends lost 2 bases and 4 bases respectively, with 16 bases between them. The CDR3 totals 16 residues. Germline CDR1 KGHDR, CDR2 SFDVKD. The chain's CDR3 is CATSDSGLESTYGYTF. DNA of the CDR3: TGTGCCACCAGTGATTCGGGTCTGGAGTCGACCTATGGCTACACCTTC.

As regards this clonotype: A read error may be the cause here, since a much bigger clone is one base away. This chain uses TRBV6-5 with TRBJ1-4, with D unclear. This CDR3 is built from 11 residues. The germline V gene encodes CDR1 MNHEY and CDR2 SVGAGI. V lost 2 bases to trimming and J lost 8 bases, with 3 bases between them. The CDR3 bases are TGTGCCAGCAGTTACAACGAAAAACTGTTTTTT. It codes for CASSYNEKLFF.

The chain employs TRBV24-1 and TRBJ1-2, with 8 bases fitting TRBD1. Germline V gene sequence: CDR1 KGHDR, CDR2 SFDVKD. The CDR3 runs to 15 residues. V lost 2 bases, J lost 3 bases, and 4 bases stayed unmatched. The CDR3 sequence is CATSDSGQGDYGYTF. CDR3 nucleotide sequence: TGTGCCACCAGTGATTCCGGACAGGGAGACTATGGCTACACCTTC.

This chain connects TRBV15 to TRBJ2-2, with D tentatively TRBD2 (6 bases). The CDR3 is 15 residues long. V lost 5 bases to trimming and J lost 1 base, with 11 bases between them. Per germline, CDR1 LNHNV and CDR2 YYDKDF (reference sequence). The CDR3 DNA sequence: TGTGCCACCAGCTGGAGCGGGCGGAACACCGGGGAGCTGTTTTTT. This gives the protein CATSWSGRNTGELFF.

The V call is TRBV19, the J call TRBJ2-1, with TRBD2 matching 8 bases. J lost 5 bases, V lost 5 bases, and 14 bases had no gene match. Germline V CDR1 and CDR2: LNHDA, SQIVND (reference sequence). The CDR3 loop spans 17 amino acids. The CDR3 nucleotides are TGTGCCAGTAGTTTCCGGACTAGCCTTAACGAAAACAATGAGCAGTTCTTC. Translated, it gives CASSFRTSLNENNEQFF.

V and J are TRBV19 and TRBJ2-5, with 10 bases lining up with TRBD2. The germline gives CDR1 LNHDA, CDR2 SQIVND (reference sequence). The length of the CDR3 is 16 residues. The V segment lost 1 base and the J segment 4 bases; nucleotides outside the gene matches: 6. The CDR3 DNA follows: TGTGCCAGTAGTATAGCTAGCGGGAGATCCCGAGAGACCCAGTACTTC. Protein: CASSIASGRSRETQYF. Together with reference TRBV19 and TRBJ2-5, the CDR3 gives the full variable domain: DGGITQSPKYLFRKEGQNVTLSCEQNLNHDAMYWYRQDPGQGLRLIYYSQIVNDFQKGDIAEGYSVSREKKESFPLTVTSAQKNPTAFYLCASSIASGRSRETQYFGPGTRLLVL.

Concerning this clonotype: At one of its ends the junction is not consistent with the germline gene, which may arise from a read error. This sequence joins TRBV5-1 and TRBJ2-2; 11 positions match TRBD1. The CDR3 has 17 amino acids. Germline CDR1 SGHRS, CDR2 YFSETQ. CDR3 DNA sequence: TGTGCCAGCAGCCTAGGACAGGGGGCTTCTGGCACCGGGGAGCTGTTTTTT. Protein product: CASSLGQGASGTGELFF.

CDR3: CASSSEISYEQYF. CDR3 nucleotide sequence: TGCGCCAGCAGCTCCGAGATCTCCTACGAGCAGTACTTC. V gene TRBV5-1 combines with J gene TRBJ2-7; no definite D call. Trimming pared 3 bases from V and 0 bases from J, leaving 7 bases between. CDR3 size: 13 residues. Germline V gene lookup returns CDR1 SGHRS and CDR2 YFSETQ.

This clonotype was seen a single time. The chain combines TRBV7-6 with TRBJ2-7, with D perhaps TRBD1 or TRBD2 (6 bases each). The CDR3 sequence is 14 residues long. Deletions cut 1 base from V and 4 bases from J, with 11 bases between. In germline, CDR1 is SGHVS, CDR2 FNYEAQ. The CDR3 sequence: CASSLGRGEYEQYF. The CDR3 nucleotides read TGTGCCAGCAGCTTAGGGAGGGGGGAGTACGAGCAGTACTTC.

In its sample, this clonotype was seen many times. The CDR3 reads CASSLGGGYKETQYF. CDR3 sequence (DNA): TGTGCCAGCAGTTTAGGGGGAGGTTACAAAGAGACCCAGTACTTC. This chain uses TRBV12-3 or TRBV12-4 with TRBJ2-5, with D possibly matching TRBD2 (6 bases). The CDR3 extends over 15 amino acids. The V and J ends lost 1 base and 3 bases respectively, with 12 bases between them.

This clonotype was seen ten or more times. CDR3 protein: CASSLAGGPNEQYF. CDR3 in DNA: TGTGCCAGCAGCTTAGCGGGGGGGCCCAACGAGCAGTACTTC. The chain has TRBV11-2 and TRBJ2-7; 8 bases line up with TRBD2. The CDR3 extends over 14 amino acids. V shed 1 base, J shed 5 bases, and the junction held 4 bases outside the gene matches. CDR1 is SGHAT and CDR2 is FQNNGV in the germline V gene.

J is TRBJ2-7 and V is TRBV10-1; no clear D. The CDR3 extends over 11 amino acids. Germline V gene sequence: CDR1 WNHNN, CDR2 SYGVQD (reference sequence). The V end was cut by 3 bases, the J end by 6 bases, with 6 bases between. The CDR3 DNA sequence: TGCGCCAGCAGTGAACACAGCGAGCAGTACTTC. Residues: CASSEHSEQYF.

This clonotype was recorded at least ten times. The chain has TRBV11-2 and TRBJ2-3, with 10 bases fitting TRBD2. V lost 2 bases and J lost 7; bases outside the gene matches: 9. This CDR3 is built from 16 residues. CDR1 SGHAT and CDR2 FQNNGV come from the germline V gene. DNA for the CDR3: TGTGCCAGCAGCTTACCTAGCGGGAGAGCCCCTAATACGCAGTATTTT. Its protein product is CASSLPSGRAPNTQYF.

The V call is TRBV7-2, the J call TRBJ1-5; a weak D match, TRBD1 (6 bases). From germline, CDR1 is SGHTA and CDR2 FQGNSA. The CDR3 sequence is 17 residues long. V shed 2 bases and J shed 0 bases, with 14 bases lying between them. The CDR3 loop reads CASSLSPTGFSNQPQHF. DNA of the CDR3: TGTGCCAGCAGCTTAAGCCCTACAGGGTTTAGCAATCAGCCCCAGCATTTT.

In the case of this clonotype: Just one base apart from a much larger clone, this may be a read error. This sequence joins TRBV6-2 or TRBV6-3 and TRBJ2-3; TRBD1 or TRBD2 may be the D gene (6 bases each). In germline, CDR1 is MNHEY, CDR2 SVGEGT. The CDR3 length is 14 residues. V lost 8 bases and J lost 3, with 15 bases in between. The CDR3 sequence is CASCKTRGTDTQYF. CDR3 DNA: TGTGCCAGCTGCAAGACTAGGGGGACAGATACGCAGTATTTT.